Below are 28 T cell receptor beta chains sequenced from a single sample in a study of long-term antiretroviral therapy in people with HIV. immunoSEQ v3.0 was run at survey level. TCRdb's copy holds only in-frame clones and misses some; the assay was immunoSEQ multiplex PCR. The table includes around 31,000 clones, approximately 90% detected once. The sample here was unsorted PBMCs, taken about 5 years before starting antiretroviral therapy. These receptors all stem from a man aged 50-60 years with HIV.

CDR3 DNA: TGTGCCAGCAGTCCCTTGGGGGCGGGGGAGTACAATGAGCAGTTCTTC. Translated, it gives CASSPLGAGEYNEQFF. The genes are TRBV28 and TRBJ2-1, with a possible D match to TRBD2 (7 bases). This CDR3 spans 16 amino acids. CDR1 is MDHEN and CDR2 is SYDVKM in the germline V gene. Trimming left V 5 bases short and J 4 bases short, with 18 bases between.

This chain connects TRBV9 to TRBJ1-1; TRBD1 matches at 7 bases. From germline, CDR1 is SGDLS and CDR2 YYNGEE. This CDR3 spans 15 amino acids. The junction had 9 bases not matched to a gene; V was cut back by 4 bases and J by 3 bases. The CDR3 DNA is TGTGCCAGCAGCCCGAGAGACAGGGAGGACACTGAAGCTTTCTTT. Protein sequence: CASSPRDREDTEAFF.

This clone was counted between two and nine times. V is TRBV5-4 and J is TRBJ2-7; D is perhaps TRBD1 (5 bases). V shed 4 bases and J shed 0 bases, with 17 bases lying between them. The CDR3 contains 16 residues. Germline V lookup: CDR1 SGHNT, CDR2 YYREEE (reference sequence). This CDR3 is CASSPIKGLSSYEQYF. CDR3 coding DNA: TGTGCCAGCAGCCCTATCAAGGGGCTTAGCTCCTACGAGCAGTACTTC. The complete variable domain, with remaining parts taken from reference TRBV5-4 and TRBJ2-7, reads ETGVTQSPTHLIKTRGQQVTLRCSSQSGHNTVSWYQQALGQGPQFIFQYYREEENGRGNFPPRFSGLQFPNYSSELNVNALELDDSALYLCASSPIKGLSSYEQYFGPGTRLTVT.

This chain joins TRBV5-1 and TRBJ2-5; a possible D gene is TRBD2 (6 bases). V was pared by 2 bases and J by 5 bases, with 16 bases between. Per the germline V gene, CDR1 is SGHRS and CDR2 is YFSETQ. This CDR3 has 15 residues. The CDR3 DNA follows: TGCGCCAGCAGCTTTACTAGCTCATATGGGGAGACCCAGTACTTC. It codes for CASSFTSSYGETQYF.

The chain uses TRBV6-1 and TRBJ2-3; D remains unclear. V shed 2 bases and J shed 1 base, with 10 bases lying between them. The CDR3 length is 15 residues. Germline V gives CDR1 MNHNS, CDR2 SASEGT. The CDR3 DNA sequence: TGTGCCAGCAGTGAAAAAGATGTGGGCACAGATACGCAGTATTTT. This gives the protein CASSEKDVGTDTQYF.

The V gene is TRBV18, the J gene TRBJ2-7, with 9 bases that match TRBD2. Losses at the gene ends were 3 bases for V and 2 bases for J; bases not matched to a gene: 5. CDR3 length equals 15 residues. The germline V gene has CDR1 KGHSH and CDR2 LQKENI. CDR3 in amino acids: CASSPPSGATYEQYF. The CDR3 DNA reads TGTGCCAGCTCACCCCCTAGCGGGGCCACCTACGAGCAGTACTTC.

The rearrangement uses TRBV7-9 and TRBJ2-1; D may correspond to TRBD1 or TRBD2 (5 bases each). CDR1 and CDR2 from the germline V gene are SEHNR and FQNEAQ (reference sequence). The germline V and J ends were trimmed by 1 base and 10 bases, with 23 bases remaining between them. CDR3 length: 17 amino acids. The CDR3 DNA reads TGTGCCAGCAGCTTAGGGGTAGGGGAGCTTGGCGGTAAAGAGCAGTTCTTC. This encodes CASSLGVGELGGKEQFF.

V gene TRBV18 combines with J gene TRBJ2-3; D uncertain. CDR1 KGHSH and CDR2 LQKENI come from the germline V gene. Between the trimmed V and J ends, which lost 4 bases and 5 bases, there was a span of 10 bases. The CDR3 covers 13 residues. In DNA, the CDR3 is TGTGCCAGCTCACGCCTAAGGGAAGATACGCAGTATTTT. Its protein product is CASSRLREDTQYF.

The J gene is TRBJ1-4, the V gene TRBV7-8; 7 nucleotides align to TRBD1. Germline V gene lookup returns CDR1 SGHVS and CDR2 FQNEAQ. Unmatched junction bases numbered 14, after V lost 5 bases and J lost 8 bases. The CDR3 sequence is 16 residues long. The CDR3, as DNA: TGTGCCAGCAGCGAAGGGGGCGGGTTCTTACGCGAAAAACTGTTTTTT. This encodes CASSEGGGFLREKLFF.

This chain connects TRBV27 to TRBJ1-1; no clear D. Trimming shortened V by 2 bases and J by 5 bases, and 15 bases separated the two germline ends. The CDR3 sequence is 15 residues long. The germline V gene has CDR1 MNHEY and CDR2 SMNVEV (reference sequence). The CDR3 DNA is TGTGCCAGCAGTTTACTCATGGATCCCCTGACTGAAGCTTTCTTT. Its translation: CASSLLMDPLTEAFF.

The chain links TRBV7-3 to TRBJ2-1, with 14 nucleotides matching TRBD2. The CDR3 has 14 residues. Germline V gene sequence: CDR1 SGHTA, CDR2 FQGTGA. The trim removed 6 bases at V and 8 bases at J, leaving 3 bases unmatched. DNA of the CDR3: TGTGCCAGCAGGGGGACTAGCGGGAGCGATGAGCAGTTCTTC. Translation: CASRGTSGSDEQFF.

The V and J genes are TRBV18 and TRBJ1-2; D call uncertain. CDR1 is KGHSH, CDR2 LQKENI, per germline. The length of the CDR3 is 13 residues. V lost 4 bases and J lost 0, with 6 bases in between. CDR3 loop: CASSHTSNYGYTF. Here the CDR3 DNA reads TGTGCCAGCTCACACACATCTAACTATGGCTACACCTTC. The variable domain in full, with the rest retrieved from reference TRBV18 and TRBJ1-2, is NAGVMQNPRHLVRRRGQEARLRCSPMKGHSHVYWYRQLPEEGLKFMVYLQKENIIDESGMPKERFSAEFPKEGPSILRIQQVVRGDSAAYFCASSHTSNYGYTFGSGTRLTVV.

This CDR3 is CAIGGQDTDTQYF. In DNA form, the CDR3 reads TGTGCCATCGGGGGACAAGACACAGATACGCAGTATTTT. The gene calls are TRBV10-3 and TRBJ2-3; perhaps TRBD1 as D (6 bases). The V end was cut by 8 bases, the J end by 2 bases, with 11 bases between. Germline CDR1 is ENHRY and CDR2 is SYGVKD. The CDR3 is 13 residues long.

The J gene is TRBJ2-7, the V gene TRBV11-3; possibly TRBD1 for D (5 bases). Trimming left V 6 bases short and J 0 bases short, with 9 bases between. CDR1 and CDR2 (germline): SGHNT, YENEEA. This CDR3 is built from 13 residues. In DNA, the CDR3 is TGTGCCAGCAGTAAACAGGACTCCTACGAGCAGTACTTC. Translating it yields CASSKQDSYEQYF.

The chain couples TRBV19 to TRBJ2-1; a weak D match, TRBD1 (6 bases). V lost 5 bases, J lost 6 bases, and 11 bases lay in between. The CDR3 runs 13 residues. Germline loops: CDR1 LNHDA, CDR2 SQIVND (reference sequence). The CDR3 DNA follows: TGTGCCAGTAGTCTCAGGGGTGGCAATGAGCAGTTCTTC. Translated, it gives CASSLRGGNEQFF.

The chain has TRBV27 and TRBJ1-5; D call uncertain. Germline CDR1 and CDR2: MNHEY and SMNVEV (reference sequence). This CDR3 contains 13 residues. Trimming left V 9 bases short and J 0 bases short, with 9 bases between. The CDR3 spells CASTTASNQPQHF. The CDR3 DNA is TGTGCCAGTACGACGGCTAGCAATCAGCCCCAGCATTTT.

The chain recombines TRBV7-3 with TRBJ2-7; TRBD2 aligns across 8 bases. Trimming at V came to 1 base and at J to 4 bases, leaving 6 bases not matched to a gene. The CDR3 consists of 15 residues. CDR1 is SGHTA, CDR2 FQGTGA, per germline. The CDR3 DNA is TGTGCCAGCAGCTTAAGCTCTAGCGGGTTTTACGAGCAGTACTTC. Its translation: CASSLSSSGFYEQYF.

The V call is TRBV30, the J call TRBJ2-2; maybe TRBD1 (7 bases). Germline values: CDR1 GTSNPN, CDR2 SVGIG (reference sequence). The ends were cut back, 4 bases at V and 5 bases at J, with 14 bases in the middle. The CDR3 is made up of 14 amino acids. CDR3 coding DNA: TGTGCCTGGAAGGAGGGGGCGAGAACCGGGGAGCTGTTTTTT. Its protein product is CAWKEGARTGELFF.

The CDR3 reads CASSRRRDRGGDQGQFF. In DNA form, the CDR3 reads TGTGCCAGCTCACGACGCCGGGACAGGGGGGGAGATCAAGGGCAGTTCTTC. This chain uses TRBV18 with TRBJ2-1, with 11 bases lining up with TRBD1. The CDR3 runs to 17 residues. V gave up 4 bases and J gave up 12 bases; unmatched junction bases: 17. In germline, CDR1 is KGHSH, CDR2 LQKENI.

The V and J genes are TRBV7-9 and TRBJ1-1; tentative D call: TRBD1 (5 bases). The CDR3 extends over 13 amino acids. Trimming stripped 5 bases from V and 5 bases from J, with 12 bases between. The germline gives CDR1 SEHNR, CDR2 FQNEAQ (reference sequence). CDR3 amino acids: CASSLYGGTEAFF. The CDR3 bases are TGTGCCAGCAGCCTCTACGGGGGGACTGAAGCTTTCTTT.

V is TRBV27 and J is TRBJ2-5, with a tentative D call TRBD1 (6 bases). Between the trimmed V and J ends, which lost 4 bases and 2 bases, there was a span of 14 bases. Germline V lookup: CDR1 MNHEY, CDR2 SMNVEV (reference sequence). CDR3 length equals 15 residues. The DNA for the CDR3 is TGTGCCAGCAGTTCGGGACAAGTCGGACAAGAGACCCAGTACTTC. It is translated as CASSSGQVGQETQYF.

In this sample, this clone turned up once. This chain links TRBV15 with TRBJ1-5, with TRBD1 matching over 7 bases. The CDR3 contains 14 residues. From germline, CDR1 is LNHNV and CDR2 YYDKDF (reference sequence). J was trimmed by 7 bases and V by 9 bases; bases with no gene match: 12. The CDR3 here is CATGPDRVRQPQHF. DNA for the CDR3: TGTGCCACAGGGCCCGACAGGGTCAGACAGCCCCAGCATTTT. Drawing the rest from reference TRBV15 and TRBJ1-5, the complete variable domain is DAMVIQNPRYQVTQFGKPVTLSCSQTLNHNVMYWYQQKSSQAPKLLFHYYDKDFNNEADTPDNFQSRRPNTSFCFLDIRSPGLGDTAMYLCATGPDRVRQPQHFGDGTRLSIL.

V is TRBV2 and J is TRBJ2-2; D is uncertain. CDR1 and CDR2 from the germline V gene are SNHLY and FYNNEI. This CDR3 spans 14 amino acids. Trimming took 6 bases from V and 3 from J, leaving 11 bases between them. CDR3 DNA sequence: TGTGCCAGCAGCTTTCTGAGCGACACCGGGGAGCTGTTTTTT. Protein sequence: CASSFLSDTGELFF. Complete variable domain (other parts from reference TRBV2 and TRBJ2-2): EPEVTQTPSHQVTQMGQEVILRCVPISNHLYFYWYRQILGQKVEFLVSFYNNEISEKSEIFDDQFSVERPDGSNFTLKIRSTKLEDSAMYFCASSFLSDTGELFFGEGSRLTVL.

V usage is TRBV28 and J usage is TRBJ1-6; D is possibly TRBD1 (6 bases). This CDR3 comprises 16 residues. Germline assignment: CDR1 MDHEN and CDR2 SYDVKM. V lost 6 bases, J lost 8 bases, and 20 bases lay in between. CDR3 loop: CASSPVGGLIDSPLHF. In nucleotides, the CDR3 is TGTGCCAGCAGCCCGGTAGGGGGTCTCATTGATTCACCCCTCCACTTT.

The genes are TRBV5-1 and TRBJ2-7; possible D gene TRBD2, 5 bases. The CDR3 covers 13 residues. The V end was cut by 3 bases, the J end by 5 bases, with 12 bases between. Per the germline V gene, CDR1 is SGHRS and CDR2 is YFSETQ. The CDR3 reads CASSSNTRNEQYF. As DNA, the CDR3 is TGCGCCAGCAGCTCTAACACTAGGAACGAGCAGTACTTC.

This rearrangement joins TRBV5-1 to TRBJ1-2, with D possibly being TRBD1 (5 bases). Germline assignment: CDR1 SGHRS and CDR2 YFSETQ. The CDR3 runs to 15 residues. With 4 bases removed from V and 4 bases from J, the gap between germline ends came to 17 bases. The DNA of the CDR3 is TGCGCCAGCAGCCCCCCGGGGCGGAGGAGCTATGGCTACACCTTC. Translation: CASSPPGRRSYGYTF.

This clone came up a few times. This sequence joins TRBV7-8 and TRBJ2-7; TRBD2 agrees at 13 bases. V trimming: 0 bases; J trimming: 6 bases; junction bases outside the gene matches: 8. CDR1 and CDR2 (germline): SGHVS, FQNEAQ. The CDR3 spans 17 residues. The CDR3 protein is CASSLAGLAGSLLEQYF. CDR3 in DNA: TGTGCCAGCAGCTTAGCGGGACTAGCGGGGTCATTACTCGAGCAGTACTTC.

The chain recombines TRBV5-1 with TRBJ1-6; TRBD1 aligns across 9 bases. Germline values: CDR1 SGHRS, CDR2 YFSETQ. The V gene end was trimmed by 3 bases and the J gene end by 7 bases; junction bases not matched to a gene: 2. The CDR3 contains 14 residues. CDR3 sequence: CASSWDRANSPLHF. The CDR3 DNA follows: TGCGCCAGCAGCTGGGACAGGGCAAATTCACCCCTCCACTTT.